One and the same sample provided the 5 T cell receptor beta chains below, sequenced in a study of shared clonotypes between healthy human individuals. Generated by immunoSEQ multiplex PCR, the TCRdb table keeps only in-frame clones and is missing some. Of just over 2,000,000 clones listed, about 95% are singletons. As defined, naive CD8 cells were CD45RO-negative and positively selected for CCR7, with terminally differentiated effector memory CD45RA+ cells excluded. Specimen: naive CD8+ T cells sorted from blood. Receptors originate from a man between 18 and 35 years old in good health.

The chain uses TRBV11-2 and TRBJ2-1; no reliable D call. V lost 5 bases to trimming and J lost 9 bases, with 8 bases between them. This CDR3 contains 11 residues. The germline gives CDR1 SGHAT, CDR2 FQNNGV. This CDR3 is CASSPKIEQFF. The CDR3 nucleotides are TGTGCCAGCAGCCCCAAAATTGAGCAGTTCTTC.

The gene calls are TRBV5-6 and TRBJ2-3; perhaps TRBD1 as D (6 bases). Germline V gene lookup returns CDR1 SGHDT and CDR2 YYEEEE. This CDR3 comprises 15 residues. The V end lost 4 bases, the J end lost 4 bases, and 16 bases lay between the germline ends. CDR3 sequence reads: CASSPVQGVADTQYF. The CDR3 DNA reads TGTGCCAGCAGCCCCGTACAGGGAGTTGCAGATACGCAGTATTTT.

The table lists this clone with a count of one. The gene calls are TRBV5-6 and TRBJ1-4, with D possibly matching TRBD1 (6 bases). The germline CDR1 and CDR2 sequences are SGHDT and YYEEEE. This CDR3 comprises 14 residues. Trimming removed 1 base from V and 5 bases from J, with 9 bases in between. DNA of the CDR3: TGTGCCAGCAGCTTGTGGACAGAGAATGAAAAACTGTTTTTT. It translates to CASSLWTENEKLFF.

Written as DNA, the CDR3 is TGTGCCACCTCACTAAGGGGGCCGAACACTGAAGCTTTCTTT. Translating it yields CATSLRGPNTEAFF. The V gene is TRBV27, the J gene TRBJ1-1, with TRBD1 matching over 7 bases. The CDR3 is 14 residues long. Per germline, CDR1 MNHEY and CDR2 SMNVEV (reference sequence). The V segment lost 10 bases and the J segment 1 base; nucleotides outside the gene matches: 9.

The rearrangement links TRBV5-4 to TRBJ2-7; 12 positions match TRBD2. The CDR3 consists of 18 residues. The junction had 12 bases not matched to a gene; V was cut back by 3 bases and J by 2 bases. Germline V gives CDR1 SGHNT, CDR2 YYREEE (reference sequence). Here the CDR3 DNA reads TGTGCCAGCAGCTCACTCCCTCCGGGACTAGCGGGTACCTACGAGCAGTACTTC. Translating it yields CASSSLPPGLAGTYEQYF.